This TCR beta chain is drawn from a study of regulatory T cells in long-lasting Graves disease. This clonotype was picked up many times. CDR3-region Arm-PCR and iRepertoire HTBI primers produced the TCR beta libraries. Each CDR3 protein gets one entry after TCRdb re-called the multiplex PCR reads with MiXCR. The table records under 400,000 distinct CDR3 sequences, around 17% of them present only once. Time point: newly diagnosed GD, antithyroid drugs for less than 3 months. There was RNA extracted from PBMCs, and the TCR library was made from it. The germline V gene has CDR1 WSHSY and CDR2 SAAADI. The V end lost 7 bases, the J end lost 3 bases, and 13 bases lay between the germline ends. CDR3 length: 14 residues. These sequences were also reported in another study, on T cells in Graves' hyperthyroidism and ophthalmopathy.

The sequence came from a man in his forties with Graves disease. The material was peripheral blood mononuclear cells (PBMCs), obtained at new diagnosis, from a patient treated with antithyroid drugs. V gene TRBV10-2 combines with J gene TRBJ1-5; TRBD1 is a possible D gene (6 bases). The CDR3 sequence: CASNRGGLNQPQHF. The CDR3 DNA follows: TGCGCCAGCAATCGCGGGGGCCTCAATCAGCCCCAGCATTTT.